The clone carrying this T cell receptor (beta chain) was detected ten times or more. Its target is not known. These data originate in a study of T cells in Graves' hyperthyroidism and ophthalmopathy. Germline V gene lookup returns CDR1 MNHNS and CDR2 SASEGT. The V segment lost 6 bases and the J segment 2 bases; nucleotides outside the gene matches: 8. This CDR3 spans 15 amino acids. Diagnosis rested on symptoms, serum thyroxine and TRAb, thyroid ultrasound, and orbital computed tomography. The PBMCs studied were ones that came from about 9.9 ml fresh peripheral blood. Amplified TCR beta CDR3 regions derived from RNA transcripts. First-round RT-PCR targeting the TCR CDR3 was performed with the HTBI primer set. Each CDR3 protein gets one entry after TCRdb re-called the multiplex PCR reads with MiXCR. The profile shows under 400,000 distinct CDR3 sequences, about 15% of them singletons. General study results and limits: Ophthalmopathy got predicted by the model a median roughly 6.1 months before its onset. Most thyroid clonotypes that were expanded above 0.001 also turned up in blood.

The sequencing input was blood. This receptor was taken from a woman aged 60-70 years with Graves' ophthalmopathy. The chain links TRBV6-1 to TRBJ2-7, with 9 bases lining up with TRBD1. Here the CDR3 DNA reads TGTGCCAGCAGGGGACAGGGTGTCATGCCCTACGAGCAGTACTTC. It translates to CASRGQGVMPYEQYF.